The present TCR beta chain was sequenced within a study of shared clonotypes between healthy human individuals. Germline V lookup: CDR1 SNHLY, CDR2 FYNNEI. The CDR3 length is 14 residues. Trimming cost V 1 base and J 4 bases, with 10 bases left between them. Donors were healthy HIV-negative adults without recently reported acute infections or vaccinations. With respect to this clone: Antigen specificity is unknown.

The data were produced by immunoSEQ multiplex PCR, yet TCRdb's version contains in-frame clones alone and is incomplete. The sample shows around 1.5 million clones, nearly 99% of them seen only once. General study points: On the whole, naive subsets had larger estimated richness than memory subsets had.

The sequence was collected from a man aged 25-45 years in good health. The gene calls are TRBV2 and TRBJ1-2, with D possibly matching TRBD1 (5 bases). Input material: naive CD4+ T cells sorted from blood. Subset denoted: CD45RA+ positively selected. The CDR3 coding sequence is TGTGCCAGCAGTGAAGGACGGGGGAGCTATGGCTACACCTTC. This sequence encodes CASSEGRGSYGYTF.